This T cell receptor beta chain was found in a study of beta chain features in type 1 diabetes (dated by TCRdb to the late 2010s). At the level of the whole study: Mean age, gender distribution, total cell number and subset yield did not differ between patients and healthy donors. A total of just under 110,000,000 sorted cells were examined across all samples, and RNA yield correlated strongly with the number of cells per subset. The study compared TCRB repertoires of sorted circulating CD4+ T cell subsets between recently diagnosed type 1 diabetes patients and matched healthy donors. Whereas all 28 donors provided naive and central memory subsets, regulatory and stem cell-like memory subsets were isolated from just 8 patients and roughly eight healthy donors. What the research found in general, with its limitations: Naive, central memory and regulatory TCRB repertoires appeared to be more similar among patients than among healthy donors. Because cDNA was sequenced instead of genomic DNA, highly expressing activated cells could be over-represented, though the groups showed no difference in activation or CD3 levels. PCR may preferentially amplify shorter templates, but because patient and control samples were amplified and corrected together, any resulting skew would affect both groups equally. In all four CD4+ subsets, TCRB CDR3 length was moderately but significantly shorter in type 1 diabetes patients. At VDJ recombination sites, type 1 diabetes patients had fewer insertions and more deleted nucleotides, which implies abnormalities in thymic rearrangement. HLA sub-analyses involved small numbers of individuals, so any influence of HLA type on TCRB rearrangement remained unresolved.

From each donor, a single peripheral blood sample of about 120 mL on average was drawn into heparinised tubes. A BD FACSAria II was used to sort naive, central memory, regulatory and stem cell-like memory CD4+ T cells with a panel that included CD45RO, CCR7, CD25, CD127, CD95 and CD27. Purity was above 95% for every sorted population. Right away, PBMCs were isolated by Lymphoprep density gradient centrifugation and were stained directly, with no culture step. To minimize batch effects, samples were stained and sorted in pairs, one healthy donor with one patient per experiment. The entire amount of isolated RNA was reverse transcribed using the High Capacity cDNA Reverse Transcription Kit, so the sequenced TCRB transcripts were expressed ones. Deep immunoSEQ sequencing was performed on naive, central memory and regulatory T cell samples, with an average of around 3.4 million total reads per sample. After sorted cells were lysed in RLT buffer, RNA was extracted with DNase-treated RNeasy Micro or Mini kits, with the choice depending on cell number. Each cell subset was processed separately to prevent cross-contamination, with patient and healthy donor samples processed together. The immunoSEQ multiplex PCR was used to amplify TCRB sequences from cDNA, yielding 87-bp fragments that span the CDR3 region. Sequencing of the amplicons was done on the Illumina HiSeq platform. The authors' analysis ran thus. Synthetic template baselines were used to correct PCR bias computationally, reads within Hamming distance 2 were collapsed, and singletons that could not be merged were discarded. Reads were aligned against IMGT to assign V, D and J genes, CDR3 length and insertions or deletions at six rearrangement sites. Within each subset, clonotype counts were normalized to sorted cell number, after which true diversity and Gini coefficients were computed with the tcR R package. Repertoire sharing was quantified using the overlap coefficient calculated on TCRB nucleotide sequences. The table comes from immuneACCESS by way of TCRdb, which keeps in-frame sequences with V and J called. Part of the clones is missing from these tables; in studies checked, under half for an unresolved V gene and the rest for unknown reasons. The V and J calls and clone size come from that table; D and trimming were worked out from the DNA. This sample is represented by about 52,000 clones; 35% to 50% of them were singletons. The leading ten clones occupy approximately 1.4% of the sample.

As regards this clone: Its antigen is currently not known. Per-base qualities were not stored, and no clone one base away is much larger.

As encoded in the germline V gene, CDR1 is MNHEY while CDR2 is SVGAGI. The CDR3 starts with the cysteine, ends with the phenylalanine, and has 15 residues. Only CDR3 DNA is held: 45 bases, read in frame from base 1. V ends up 6 bases short and J 3 bases short, with an unmatched junction base count of 9. In this chain, TRBV6-5 is recombined with TRBJ2-7; TRBD1 aligns with 9 central bases. The TCR originated in a man aged 30 to 39 with type 1 diabetes. Sequencing was carried out using Tregs from blood. What this sample's cell subset or site label stands for: regulatory CD4+ T cells. This receptor carries the CDR3 CASSSPGTGIYEQYF. The nucleotide sequence is TGTGCCAGCAGCTCCCCCGGGACAGGGATCTACGAGCAGTACTTC.